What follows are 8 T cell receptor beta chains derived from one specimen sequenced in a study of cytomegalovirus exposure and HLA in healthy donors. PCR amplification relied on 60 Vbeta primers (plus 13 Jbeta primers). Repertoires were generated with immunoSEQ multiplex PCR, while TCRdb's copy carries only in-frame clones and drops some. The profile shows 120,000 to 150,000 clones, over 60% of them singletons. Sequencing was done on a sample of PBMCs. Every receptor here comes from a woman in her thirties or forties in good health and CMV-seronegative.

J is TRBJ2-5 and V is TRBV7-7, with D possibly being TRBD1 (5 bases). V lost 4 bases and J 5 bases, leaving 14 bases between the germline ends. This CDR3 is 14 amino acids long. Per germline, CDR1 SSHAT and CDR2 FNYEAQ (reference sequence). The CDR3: CASSSRRGLETQYF. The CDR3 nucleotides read TGTGCCAGCAGCTCCCGTAGGGGCCTGGAGACCCAGTACTTC.

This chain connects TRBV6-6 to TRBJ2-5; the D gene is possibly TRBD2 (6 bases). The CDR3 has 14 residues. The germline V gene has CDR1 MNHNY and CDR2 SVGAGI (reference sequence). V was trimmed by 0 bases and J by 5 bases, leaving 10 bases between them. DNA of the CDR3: TGTGCCAGCAGTTACTCGGAGGGCATCGAGACCCAGTACTTC. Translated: CASSYSEGIETQYF.

CDR3 region: CSAGEGATGTF. Here the CDR3 DNA reads TGCAGTGCCGGCGAGGGGGCCACTGGCACCTTC. The chain carries TRBV20-1 and TRBJ1-2, with TRBD1 matching 7 bases. J lost 13 bases, V lost 6 bases, and 11 bases had no gene match. Germline CDR1 and CDR2: DFQATT and SNEGSKA (reference sequence). The CDR3 is 11 amino acids.

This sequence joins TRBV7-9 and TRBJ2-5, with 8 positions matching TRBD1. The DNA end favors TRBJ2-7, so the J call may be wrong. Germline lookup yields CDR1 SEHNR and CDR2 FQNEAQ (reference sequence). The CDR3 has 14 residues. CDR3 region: CASTSGTGYVEQYF. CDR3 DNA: TGTGCCAGCACCTCCGGGACAGGTTACGTCGAGCAGTACTTC.

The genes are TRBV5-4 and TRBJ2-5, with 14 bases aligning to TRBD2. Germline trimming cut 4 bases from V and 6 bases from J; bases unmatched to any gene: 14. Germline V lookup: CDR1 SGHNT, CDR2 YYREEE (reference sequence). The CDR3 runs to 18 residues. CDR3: CASSPPRTSGRNVQTQYF. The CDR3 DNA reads TGTGCCAGCAGCCCCCCGCGGACTAGCGGGAGGAACGTCCAGACCCAGTACTTC.

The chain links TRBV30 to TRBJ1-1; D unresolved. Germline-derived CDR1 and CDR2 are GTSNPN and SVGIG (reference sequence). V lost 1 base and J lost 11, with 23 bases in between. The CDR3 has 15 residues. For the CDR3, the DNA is TGTGCCTGGAGTGCCCCCTGGACGGATCCCCGCGGGGCTTTCTTT. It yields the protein CAWSAPWTDPRGAFF.

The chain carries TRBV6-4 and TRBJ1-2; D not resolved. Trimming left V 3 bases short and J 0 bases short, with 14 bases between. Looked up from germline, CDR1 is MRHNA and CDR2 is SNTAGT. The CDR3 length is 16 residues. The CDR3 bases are TGTGCCAGCAGTGAAAATAGCGACGTATCTAACTATGGCTACACCTTC. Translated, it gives CASSENSDVSNYGYTF.

Written as DNA, the CDR3 is TGTGCCAGCAGCCGGGCGGGGACAGGGGGAGAAAAACTGTTTTTT. It codes for CASSRAGTGGEKLFF. This chain links TRBV4-2 with TRBJ1-4; 11 nucleotides align to TRBD1. Trimming at V came to 4 bases and at J to 8 bases, leaving 6 bases not matched to a gene. This CDR3 contains 15 residues. The germline V gene has CDR1 LGHNA and CDR2 YNFKEQ.